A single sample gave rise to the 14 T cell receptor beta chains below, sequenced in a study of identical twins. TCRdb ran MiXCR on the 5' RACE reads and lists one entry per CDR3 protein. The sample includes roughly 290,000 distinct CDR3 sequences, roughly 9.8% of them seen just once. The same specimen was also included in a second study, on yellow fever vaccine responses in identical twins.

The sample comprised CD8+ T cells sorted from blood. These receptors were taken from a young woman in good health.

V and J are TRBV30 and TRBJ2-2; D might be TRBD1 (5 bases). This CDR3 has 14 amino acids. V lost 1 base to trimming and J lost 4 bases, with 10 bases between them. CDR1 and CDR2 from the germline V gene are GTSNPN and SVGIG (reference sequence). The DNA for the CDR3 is TGTGCCTGGAGTGAGACAGACCTCACCGGGGAGCTGTTTTTT. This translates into CAWSETDLTGELFF.

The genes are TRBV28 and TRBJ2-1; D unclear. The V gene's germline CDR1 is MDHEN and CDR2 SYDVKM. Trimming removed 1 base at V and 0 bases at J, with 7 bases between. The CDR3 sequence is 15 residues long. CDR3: CASSLSPGSYNEQFF. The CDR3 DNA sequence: TGTGCCAGCAGTTTATCACCGGGCTCCTACAATGAGCAGTTCTTC.

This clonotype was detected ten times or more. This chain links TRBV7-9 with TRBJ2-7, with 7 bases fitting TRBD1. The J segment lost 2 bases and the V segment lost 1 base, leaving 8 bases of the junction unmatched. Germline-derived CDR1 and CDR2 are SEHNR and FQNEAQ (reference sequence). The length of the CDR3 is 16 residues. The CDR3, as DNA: TGTGCCAGCAGCTTAGTCATAGGGGGCTTAACCTACGAGCAGTACTTC. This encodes CASSLVIGGLTYEQYF.

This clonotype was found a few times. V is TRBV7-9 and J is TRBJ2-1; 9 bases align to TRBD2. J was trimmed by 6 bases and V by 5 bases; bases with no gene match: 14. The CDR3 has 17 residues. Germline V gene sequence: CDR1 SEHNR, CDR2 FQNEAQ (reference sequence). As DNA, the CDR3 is TGTGCCAGCAGCACCATCCCACATGGGACTAGCTTCAATGAGCAGTTCTTC. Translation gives CASSTIPHGTSFNEQFF.

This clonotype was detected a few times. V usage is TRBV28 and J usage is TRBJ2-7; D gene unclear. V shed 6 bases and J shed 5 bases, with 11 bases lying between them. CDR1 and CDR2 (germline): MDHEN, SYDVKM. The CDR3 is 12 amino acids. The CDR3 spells CASSPLGNEQYF. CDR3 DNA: TGTGCCAGCAGCCCCCTGGGAAACGAGCAGTACTTC.

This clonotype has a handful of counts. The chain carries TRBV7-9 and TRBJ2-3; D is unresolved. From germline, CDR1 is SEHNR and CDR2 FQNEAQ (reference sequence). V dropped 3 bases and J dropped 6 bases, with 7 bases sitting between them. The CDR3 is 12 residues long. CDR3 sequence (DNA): TGTGCCAGCAGCTTTCCACAGGATACGCAGTATTTT. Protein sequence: CASSFPQDTQYF.

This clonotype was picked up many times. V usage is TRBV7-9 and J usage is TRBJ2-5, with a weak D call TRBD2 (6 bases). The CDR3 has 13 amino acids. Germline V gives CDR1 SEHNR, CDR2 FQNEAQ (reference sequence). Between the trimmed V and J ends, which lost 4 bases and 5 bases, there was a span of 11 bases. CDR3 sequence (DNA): TGTGCCAGCAGCTCTCCAGGAGGGGAGACCCAGTACTTC. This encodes CASSSPGGETQYF. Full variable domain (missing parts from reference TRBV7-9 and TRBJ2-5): DTGVSQNPRHKITKRGQNVTFRCDPISEHNRLYWYRQTLGQGPEFLTYFQNEAQLEKSRLLSDRFSAERPKGSFSTLEIQRTEQGDSAMYLCASSSPGGETQYFGPGTRLLVL.

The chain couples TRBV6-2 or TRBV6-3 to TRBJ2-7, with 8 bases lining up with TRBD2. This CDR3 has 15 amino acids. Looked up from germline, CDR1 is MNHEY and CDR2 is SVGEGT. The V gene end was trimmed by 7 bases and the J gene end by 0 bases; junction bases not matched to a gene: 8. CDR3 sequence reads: CASTTLAGTSYEQYF. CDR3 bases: TGTGCCAGCACCACGTTAGCGGGAACCTCCTACGAGCAGTACTTC.

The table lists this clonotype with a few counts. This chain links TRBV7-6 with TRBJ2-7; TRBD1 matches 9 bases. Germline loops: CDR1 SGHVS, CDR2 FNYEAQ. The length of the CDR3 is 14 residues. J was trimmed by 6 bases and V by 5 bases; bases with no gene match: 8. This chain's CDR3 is CASSLGQGSIEQYF. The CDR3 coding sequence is TGTGCCAGCAGCCTCGGACAGGGGTCCATCGAGCAGTACTTC.

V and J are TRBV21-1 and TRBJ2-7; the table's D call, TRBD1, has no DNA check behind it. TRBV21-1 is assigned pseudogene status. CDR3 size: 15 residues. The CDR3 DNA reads TGTGCCAGCAGCCCCAGGAGGGACAGGGTACACGAGCAGTACTTC. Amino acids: CASSPRRDRVHEQYF.

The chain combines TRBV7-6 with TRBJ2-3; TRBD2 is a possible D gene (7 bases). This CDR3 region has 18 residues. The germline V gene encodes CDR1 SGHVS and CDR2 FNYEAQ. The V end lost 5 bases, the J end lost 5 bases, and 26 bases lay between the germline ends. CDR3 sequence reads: CASSTRMRGSGTGDTQYF. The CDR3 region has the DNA TGTGCCAGCAGCACCCGCATGAGGGGGAGCGGGACTGGAGATACGCAGTATTTT. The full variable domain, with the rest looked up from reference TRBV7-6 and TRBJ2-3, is GAGVSQSPRYKVTKRGQDVALRCDPISGHVSLYWYRQALGQGPEFLTYFNYEAQQDKSGLPNDRFSAERPEGSISTLTIQRTEQRDSAMYRCASSTRMRGSGTGDTQYFGPGTRLTVL.

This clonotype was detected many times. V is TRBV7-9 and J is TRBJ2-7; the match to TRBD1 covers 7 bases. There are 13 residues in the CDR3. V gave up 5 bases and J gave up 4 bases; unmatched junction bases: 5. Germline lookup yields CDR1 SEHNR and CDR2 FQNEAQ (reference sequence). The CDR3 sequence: CASSVSRGYEQYF. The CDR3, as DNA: TGTGCCAGCAGCGTCTCCAGGGGGTACGAGCAGTACTTC.

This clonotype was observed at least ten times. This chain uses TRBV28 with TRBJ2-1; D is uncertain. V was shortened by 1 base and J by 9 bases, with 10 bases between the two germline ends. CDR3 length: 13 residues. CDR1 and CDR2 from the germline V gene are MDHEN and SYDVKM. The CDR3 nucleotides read TGTGCCAGCAGTTTATCGGGTGGTCGTGAGCAGTTCTTC. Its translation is CASSLSGGREQFF.

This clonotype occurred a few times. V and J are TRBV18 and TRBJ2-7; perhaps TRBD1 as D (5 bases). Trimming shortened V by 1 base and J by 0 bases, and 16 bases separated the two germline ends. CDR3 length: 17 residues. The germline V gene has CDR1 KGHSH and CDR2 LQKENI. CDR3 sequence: CASSPLEGVQPSYEQYF. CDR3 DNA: TGTGCCAGCTCACCACTCGAAGGGGTCCAACCCTCCTACGAGCAGTACTTC.